This T cell receptor (beta chain) was sequenced during a study of cytomegalovirus exposure and HLA in healthy donors. PCR amplification relied on 60 Vbeta primers (plus 13 Jbeta primers). Using immunoSEQ multiplex PCR, the repertoire was profiled, and TCRdb retains in-frame clones only, with some absent. The table records some 160,000 clones, 75% to 90% of them present only once. CDR3 length: 14 amino acids. The V and J ends lost 2 bases and 9 bases, in that order; junction bases with no gene match: 9. The V gene's germline CDR1 is MNHNS and CDR2 SASEGT. Notes on the study in general: Productive rates of about 87% or about 30% were seen for most TCR beta V segments in an earlier analysis. CMV serostatus was the only immune exposure information that was available. Later analysis identified a missense DCLRE1C variant that was linked to TCR beta V- and J-gene trimming. Cytomegalovirus-associated TCR beta chains were listed, numbering 150 to 200.

A word on this clone: Its antigen remains unknown.

This TCR was recovered from a woman aged 18-35 years in good health and CMV-seronegative. The source material was PBMCs. The V call is TRBV6-1, the J call TRBJ1-2; TRBD1 aligns across 7 bases. This chain's CDR3 is CASSELFDRASYTF. The CDR3 region has the DNA TGTGCCAGCAGTGAATTGTTTGACAGGGCGAGCTACACCTTC.